This TCR beta chain was sequenced for a study of T cells in Graves' hyperthyroidism and ophthalmopathy. Amplification of TCR beta CDR3 regions used RNA as the template. The HTBI primer set was used in a first-round RT-PCR of the TCR CDR3. A single record per CDR3 protein comes from TCRdb applying MiXCR to the multiplex PCR reads. The data show roughly 500,000 distinct CDR3 sequences, about 16% seen once. Germline V gives CDR1 MGHRA, CDR2 YSYEKL. V was cut by 1 base and J by 9 bases, with 19 bases left in between. The CDR3 totals 16 residues. This clonotype appeared many times. The sample was blood. The rearrangement joins TRBV4-1 to TRBJ1-5, with D unclear. This sequence originates from a woman in her twenties or thirties with Graves' ophthalmopathy. CDR3 sequence (DNA): TGCGCCAGCAGCCAAGTTGACATGATGGCCTTTGGGCCCCAGCATTTT. It is translated as CASSQVDMMAFGPQHF.